The 22 T cell receptor beta chains in this list originate from one sample, sequenced in a study of cytomegalovirus exposure and HLA in healthy donors. The PCR ran on 60 Vbeta and 13 Jbeta primers. Libraries were prepared by immunoSEQ multiplex PCR; TCRdb keeps only in-frame clonotypes and omits some of them. The data hold tens of thousands of clones, with around 84% observed a single time. Sequencing was done on a sample of PBMCs. The receptor source for this set is a human donor in good health.

This chain joins TRBV30 and TRBJ2-7, with unresolved D. V lost 5 bases, J lost 2 bases, and 7 bases lay in between. This CDR3 has 11 residues. Germline loops: CDR1 GTSNPN, CDR2 SVGIG (reference sequence). The CDR3 is CAWGTPYEQYF. In DNA, the CDR3 is TGTGCCTGGGGCACCCCCTACGAGCAGTACTTC.

The chain carries TRBV7-3 and TRBJ2-2; no definite D call. Germline-derived CDR1 and CDR2 are SGHTA and FQGTGA. Trimming pared 2 bases from V and 1 base from J, leaving 2 bases between. CDR3 length equals 13 residues. The CDR3 loop reads CASSLLNTGELFF. DNA of the CDR3: TGTGCCAGCAGCTTACTGAACACCGGGGAGCTGTTTTTT. The variable domain in full, completed from reference TRBV7-3 and TRBJ2-2, reads GAGVSQTPSNKVTEKGKYVELRCDPISGHTALYWYRQSLGQGPEFLIYFQGTGAADDSGLPNDRFFAVRPEGSVSTLKIQRTERGDSAVYLCASSLLNTGELFFGEGSRLTVL.

This clone was counted a few times. The chain couples TRBV5-4 to TRBJ1-5; a weak D match, TRBD1 (6 bases). Trimming took off 2 bases at V and 9 bases at J, with 18 bases between the two ends. Per germline, CDR1 SGHNT and CDR2 YYREEE (reference sequence). The CDR3 length is 15 residues. The DNA for the CDR3 is TGTGCCAGCAGCTTTGGGGGGGGGCCGGAGGCGCCCCAGCATTTT. Its translation is CASSFGGGPEAPQHF.

The DNA for the CDR3 is TGTGCCAGCAGCCAGAGGACTAGCGGACGGGGACGCGTCTACAATGAGCAGTTCTTC. As protein: CASSQRTSGRGRVYNEQFF. The chain is built from TRBV2 and TRBJ2-1; 10 nucleotides align to TRBD2. Germline CDR1 SNHLY, CDR2 FYNNEI. The CDR3 contains 19 residues. Trimming removed 6 bases from V and 3 bases from J; junction bases left unmatched: 17.

The chain recombines TRBV7-2 with TRBJ2-5, with D tentatively TRBD2 (5 bases). With 11 bases removed from V and 2 bases from J, the gap between germline ends came to 9 bases. Looked up from germline, CDR1 is SGHTA and CDR2 is FQGNSA. The CDR3 loop spans 11 amino acids. CDR3 sequence (DNA): TGTGCCGGCCAGCGGCAAGAGACCCAGTACTTC. Protein product: CAGQRQETQYF.

The J gene is TRBJ2-5, the V gene TRBV14; D may be TRBD1 (7 bases). The CDR3 covers 18 residues. Trimming stripped 4 bases from V and 0 bases from J, with 21 bases between. Germline loops: CDR1 SGHDN, CDR2 FVKESK. The CDR3 is CASSPTFGGQTYQETQYF. DNA of the CDR3: TGTGCCAGCAGCCCTACCTTCGGGGGACAGACGTACCAAGAGACCCAGTACTTC. Combining the CDR3 with reference TRBV14 and TRBJ2-5 gives the whole variable domain EAGVTQFPSHSVIEKGQTVTLRCDPISGHDNLYWYRRVMGKEIKFLLHFVKESKQDESGMPNNRFLAERTGGTYSTLKVQPAELEDSGVYFCASSPTFGGQTYQETQYFGPGTRLLVL.

This clone was counted only a few times. The chain is built from TRBV4-2 and TRBJ1-1; TRBD1 might be the D (6 bases). The CDR3 sequence is 17 residues long. The germline V gene encodes CDR1 LGHNA and CDR2 YNFKEQ. V was clipped by 1 base and J by 4 bases, with 19 bases between them. The CDR3: CASSQGPLEGGATEAFF. The DNA of the CDR3 is TGTGCCAGCAGCCAAGGTCCACTAGAGGGGGGGGCCACTGAAGCTTTCTTT.

The chain joins TRBV7-9 to TRBJ2-7; a weak D match, TRBD1 (6 bases). Trimming removed 5 bases from V and 0 bases from J, with 11 bases in between. The germline V gene has CDR1 SEHNR and CDR2 FQNEAQ (reference sequence). The CDR3 has 14 residues. The CDR3 reads CASSHGQTSYEQYF. In nucleotides, the CDR3 is TGTGCCAGCAGCCATGGACAGACCTCCTACGAGCAGTACTTC.

The chain carries TRBV29-1 and TRBJ1-2, with a tentative D call TRBD1 (6 bases). Looked up from germline, CDR1 is SQVTM and CDR2 is ANQGSEA. V lost 1 base and J lost 6, with 15 bases in between. This CDR3 has 14 residues. In nucleotides, the CDR3 is TGCAGCGTTGAAGCGCTAGCGGGGGGCCATGGCTACACCTTC. Its protein product is CSVEALAGGHGYTF.

The gene calls are TRBV5-8 and TRBJ2-3, with D possibly being TRBD2 (6 bases). CDR1 and CDR2 from the germline V gene are SGHTS and YDEGEE. The CDR3 consists of 15 residues. V was shortened by 6 bases and J by 4 bases, with 18 bases between the two germline ends. CDR3 in amino acids: CASIRRGTKADTQYF. DNA for the CDR3: TGTGCCAGCATCCGCCGGGGGACCAAAGCAGATACGCAGTATTTT.

This chain links TRBV5-1 with TRBJ1-1; possible D gene TRBD1, 5 bases. Germline CDR1 reads SGHRS; CDR2 reads YFSETQ. The CDR3 spans 14 residues. The V end lost 0 bases, the J end lost 2 bases, and 8 bases lay between the germline ends. CDR3 coding DNA: TGCGCCAGCAGCTTGGCGCAGGGAAACACTGAAGCTTTCTTT. Residues: CASSLAQGNTEAFF.

This sequence joins TRBV5-1 and TRBJ2-3; 10 bases are shared with TRBD1. Trimming removed 5 bases from V and 4 bases from J; junction bases left unmatched: 4. The CDR3 is made up of 14 amino acids. Germline V gene data show CDR1 as SGHRS and CDR2 as YFSETQ. CDR3 protein: CASSRDRGSDTQYF. In DNA form, the CDR3 reads TGCGCCAGCAGTCGGGACAGGGGCTCAGATACGCAGTATTTT.

This chain uses TRBV7-6 with TRBJ2-2; no clear D. Trimming shortened V by 5 bases and J by 6 bases, and 13 bases separated the two germline ends. Per the germline V gene, CDR1 is SGHVS and CDR2 is FNYEAQ. CDR3 length: 14 amino acids. CDR3 loop: CASSKEVRAGELFF. The DNA for the CDR3 is TGTGCCAGCAGCAAAGAGGTCCGGGCCGGGGAGCTGTTTTTT. The entire variable domain, with the rest obtained from reference TRBV7-6 and TRBJ2-2, is as follows: GAGVSQSPRYKVTKRGQDVALRCDPISGHVSLYWYRQALGQGPEFLTYFNYEAQQDKSGLPNDRFSAERPEGSISTLTIQRTEQRDSAMYRCASSKEVRAGELFFGEGSRLTVL.

V usage is TRBV6-5 and J usage is TRBJ1-4; possibly TRBD1 for D (6 bases). This CDR3 is 14 amino acids long. The germline V and J ends were trimmed by 5 bases and 6 bases, with 13 bases remaining between them. Germline CDR1 reads MNHEY; CDR2 reads SVGAGI. DNA of the CDR3: TGTGCCAGCAGTCAACAGGGCGTTCATGAAAAACTGTTTTTT. It encodes CASSQQGVHEKLFF.

V gene TRBV7-9 combines with J gene TRBJ2-5; 10 nucleotides line up with TRBD1. The J call may be wrong; the DNA end is better matched by TRBJ2-7. This CDR3 has 17 amino acids. Germline values: CDR1 SEHNR, CDR2 FQNEAQ (reference sequence). The CDR3 region has the DNA TGTGCCAGCAGCTTAGCGCCTGGGACAGGGGAACACTACGAGCAGTACTTC. Translation gives CASSLAPGTGEHYEQYF.

This clone was counted only a few times. In DNA form, the CDR3 reads TGTGCCAGCAGTTCCCGGACAGAAAGAGACTACGAGCAGTACTTC. Protein product: CASSSRTERDYEQYF. V and J are TRBV27 and TRBJ2-7, with a possible D match to TRBD1 (6 bases). This CDR3 has 15 amino acids. Germline values: CDR1 MNHEY, CDR2 SMNVEV (reference sequence). Trimming pared 4 bases from V and 3 bases from J, leaving 16 bases between.

As DNA, the CDR3 is TGTGCCAGCAGCCAAGAACGGACTAGCGGGGGCCGACCCGATGAGCAGTTCTTC. Translation: CASSQERTSGGRPDEQFF. The V call is TRBV4-2, the J call TRBJ2-1; 13 bases are shared with TRBD2. The CDR3 runs 18 residues. J lost 8 bases, V lost 0 bases, and 10 bases had no gene match. The germline V gene has CDR1 LGHNA and CDR2 YNFKEQ.

The CDR3 sequence: CASSQDKSPGYTGELFF. DNA for the CDR3: TGTGCCAGCAGCCAAGATAAGTCTCCGGGGTACACCGGGGAGCTGTTTTTT. This rearrangement joins TRBV14 to TRBJ2-2, with D perhaps TRBD2 (5 bases). CDR3 size: 17 residues. Germline V gene data show CDR1 as SGHDN and CDR2 as FVKESK. The V gene lost 0 bases and the J gene lost 3 bases, with 14 bases spanning the gap.

V is TRBV7-3 and J is TRBJ2-5; no firm D call. The V end lost 2 bases, the J end lost 7 bases, and 17 bases lay between the germline ends. The CDR3 runs to 15 residues. Per germline, CDR1 SGHTA and CDR2 FQGTGA. CDR3 in amino acids: CASSLGSIPPGTQYF. The DNA for the CDR3 is TGTGCCAGCAGCTTAGGGTCGATTCCCCCGGGGACCCAGTACTTC.

The J gene is TRBJ2-7, the V gene TRBV7-9; D gene unclear. V lost 1 base and J lost 9, with 10 bases in between. The CDR3 is 12 residues long. Per germline, CDR1 SEHNR and CDR2 FQNEAQ (reference sequence). The CDR3 spells CASSLDWAGQYF. CDR3 in DNA: TGTGCCAGCAGCTTAGATTGGGCAGGGCAGTACTTC. Full variable domain (remainder filled in from reference TRBV7-9 and TRBJ2-7): DTGVSQNPRHKITKRGQNVTFRCDPISEHNRLYWYRQTLGQGPEFLTYFQNEAQLEKSRLLSDRFSAERPKGSFSTLEIQRTEQGDSAMYLCASSLDWAGQYFGPGTRLTVT.

The chain links TRBV6-1 to TRBJ1-6, with D maybe TRBD1 (6 bases). This CDR3 spans 15 amino acids. Germline V gene lookup returns CDR1 MNHNS and CDR2 SASEGT. V was cut by 10 bases and J by 2 bases, with 15 bases left in between. The CDR3 nucleotides are TGTGCCATCAAGGGGGGAGGGACCTATAATTCACCCCTCCACTTT. It encodes CAIKGGGTYNSPLHF.

The V gene is TRBV19, the J gene TRBJ2-3; TRBD2 aligns across 10 bases. J lost 3 bases, V lost 7 bases, and 10 bases had no gene match. This CDR3 comprises 16 residues. The germline V gene encodes CDR1 LNHDA and CDR2 SQIVND (reference sequence). CDR3 in DNA: TGTGCCAGTAACCCCATAGCGGGGGGTCTTACAGATACGCAGTATTTT. Translating gives CASNPIAGGLTDTQYF. Full variable domain (outside the CDR3, taken from reference TRBV19 and TRBJ2-3): DGGITQSPKYLFRKEGQNVTLSCEQNLNHDAMYWYRQDPGQGLRLIYYSQIVNDFQKGDIAEGYSVSREKKESFPLTVTSAQKNPTAFYLCASNPIAGGLTDTQYFGPGTRLTVL.